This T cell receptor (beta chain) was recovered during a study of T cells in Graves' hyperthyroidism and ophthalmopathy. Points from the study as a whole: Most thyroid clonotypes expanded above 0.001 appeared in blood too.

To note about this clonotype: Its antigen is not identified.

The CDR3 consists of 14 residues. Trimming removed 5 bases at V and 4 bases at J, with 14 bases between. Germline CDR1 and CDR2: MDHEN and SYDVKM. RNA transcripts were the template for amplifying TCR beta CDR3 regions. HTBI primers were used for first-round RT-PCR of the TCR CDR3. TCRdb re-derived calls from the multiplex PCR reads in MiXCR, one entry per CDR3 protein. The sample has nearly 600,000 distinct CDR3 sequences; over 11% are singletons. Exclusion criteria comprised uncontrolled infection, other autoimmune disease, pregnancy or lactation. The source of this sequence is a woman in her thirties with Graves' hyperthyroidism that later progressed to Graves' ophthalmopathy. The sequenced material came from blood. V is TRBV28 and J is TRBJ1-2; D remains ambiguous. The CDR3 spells CASSPWTESYGYTF. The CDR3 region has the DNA TGTGCCAGCAGTCCCTGGACGGAAAGCTATGGCTACACCTTC.